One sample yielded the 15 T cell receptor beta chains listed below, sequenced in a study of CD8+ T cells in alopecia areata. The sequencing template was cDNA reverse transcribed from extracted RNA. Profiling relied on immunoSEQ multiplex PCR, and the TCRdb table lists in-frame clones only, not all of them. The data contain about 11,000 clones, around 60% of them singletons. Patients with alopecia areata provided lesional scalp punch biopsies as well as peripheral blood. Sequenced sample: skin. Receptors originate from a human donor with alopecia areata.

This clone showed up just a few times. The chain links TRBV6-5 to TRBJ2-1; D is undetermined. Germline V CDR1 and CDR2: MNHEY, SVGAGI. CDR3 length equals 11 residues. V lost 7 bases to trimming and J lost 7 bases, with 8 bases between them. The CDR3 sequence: CASTRWNEQFF. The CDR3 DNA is TGTGCCAGCACCCGGTGGAATGAGCAGTTCTTC.

The CDR3 DNA reads as TGTGCCAGTAGTATCCGGGACAGCGACTACGAGCAGTACTTC. It is translated as CASSIRDSDYEQYF. The chain is built from TRBV19 and TRBJ2-7; TRBD1 aligns across 7 bases. J gave up 3 bases and V 3 bases, and 5 bases lay outside the gene matches. CDR3 length: 14 amino acids. The V gene's germline CDR1 is LNHDA and CDR2 SQIVND (reference sequence). Variable domain in full (rest from reference TRBV19 and TRBJ2-7): DGGITQSPKYLFRKEGQNVTLSCEQNLNHDAMYWYRQDPGQGLRLIYYSQIVNDFQKGDIAEGYSVSREKKESFPLTVTSAQKNPTAFYLCASSIRDSDYEQYFGPGTRLTVT.

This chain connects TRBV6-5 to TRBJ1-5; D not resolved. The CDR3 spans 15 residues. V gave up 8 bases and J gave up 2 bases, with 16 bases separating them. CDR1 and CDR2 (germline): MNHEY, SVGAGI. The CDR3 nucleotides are TGTGCCAGCTGCTCCTCCCTCATGGGCAATCAGCCCCAGCATTTT. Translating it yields CASCSSLMGNQPQHF.

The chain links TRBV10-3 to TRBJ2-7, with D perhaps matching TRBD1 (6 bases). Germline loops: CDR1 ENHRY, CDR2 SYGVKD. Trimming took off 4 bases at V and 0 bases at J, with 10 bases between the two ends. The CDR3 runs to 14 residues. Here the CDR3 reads CAISGGQDSYEQYF. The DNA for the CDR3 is TGTGCCATCAGTGGGGGGCAGGACTCCTACGAGCAGTACTTC.

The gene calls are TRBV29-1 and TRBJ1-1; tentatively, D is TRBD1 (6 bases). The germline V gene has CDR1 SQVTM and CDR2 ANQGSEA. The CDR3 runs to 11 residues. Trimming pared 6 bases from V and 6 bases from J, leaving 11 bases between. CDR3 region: CSVLRGAEAFF. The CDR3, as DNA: TGCAGCGTGCTCAGGGGCGCTGAAGCTTTCTTT.

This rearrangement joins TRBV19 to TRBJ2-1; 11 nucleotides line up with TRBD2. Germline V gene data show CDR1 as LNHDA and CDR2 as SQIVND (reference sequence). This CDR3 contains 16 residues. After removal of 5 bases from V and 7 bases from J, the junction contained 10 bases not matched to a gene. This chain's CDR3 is CASSSPRLAGFNEQFF. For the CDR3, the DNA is TGTGCCAGTAGTTCCCCCCGACTAGCGGGATTTAATGAGCAGTTCTTC.

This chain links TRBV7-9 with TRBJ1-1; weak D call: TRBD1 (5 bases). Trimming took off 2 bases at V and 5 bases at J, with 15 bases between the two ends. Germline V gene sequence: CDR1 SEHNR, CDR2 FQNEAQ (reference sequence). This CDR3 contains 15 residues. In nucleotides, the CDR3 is TGTGCCAGCAGCTTACAATTGGGCAGGGAGACTGAAGCTTTCTTT. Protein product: CASSLQLGRETEAFF.

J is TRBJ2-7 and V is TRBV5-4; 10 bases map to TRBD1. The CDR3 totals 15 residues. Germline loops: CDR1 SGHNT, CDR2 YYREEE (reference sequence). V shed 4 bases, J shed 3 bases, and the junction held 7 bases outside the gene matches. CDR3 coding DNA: TGTGCCAGCAGCGCCAGGACAGGGGGATACTACGAGCAGTACTTC. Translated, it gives CASSARTGGYYEQYF.

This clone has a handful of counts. The DNA for the CDR3 is TGTGCCAGCAGCCAAGATCGGGGGACGGCGGCGGCGACCCAGTACTTC. Its translation: CASSQDRGTAAATQYF. The genes are TRBV4-2 and TRBJ2-5; weak D call: TRBD2 (6 bases). Germline loops: CDR1 LGHNA, CDR2 YNFKEQ. Between the trimmed V and J ends, which lost 0 bases and 7 bases, there was a span of 18 bases. This CDR3 is 16 amino acids long.

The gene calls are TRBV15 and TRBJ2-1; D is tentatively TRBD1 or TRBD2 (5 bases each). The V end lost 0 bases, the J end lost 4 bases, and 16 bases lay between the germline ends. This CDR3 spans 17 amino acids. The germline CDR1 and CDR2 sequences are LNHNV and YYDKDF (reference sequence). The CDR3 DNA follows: TGTGCCACCAGCAGAGATCTGATAGGGGCGGGTTACAATGAGCAGTTCTTC. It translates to CATSRDLIGAGYNEQFF.

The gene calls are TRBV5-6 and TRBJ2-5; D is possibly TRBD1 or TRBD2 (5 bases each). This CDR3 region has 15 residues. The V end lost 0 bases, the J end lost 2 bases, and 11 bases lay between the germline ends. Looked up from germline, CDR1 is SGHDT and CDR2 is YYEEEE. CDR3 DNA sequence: TGTGCCAGCAGCTTGGGGGGGTCGGGACAAGAGACCCAGTACTTC. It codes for CASSLGGSGQETQYF.

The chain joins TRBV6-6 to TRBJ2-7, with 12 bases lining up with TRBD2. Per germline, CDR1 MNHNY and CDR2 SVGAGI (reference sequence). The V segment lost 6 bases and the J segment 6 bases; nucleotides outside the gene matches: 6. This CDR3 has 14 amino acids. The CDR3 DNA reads TGTGCCAGCAGGGAGACTAGCGGGAGACCCGAGCAGTACTTC. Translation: CASRETSGRPEQYF.

The CDR3: CASSLGRRSVLTF. CDR3 coding DNA: TGTGCCAGCAGCTTGGGACGTCGCAGCGTCCTGACTTTC. The V call is TRBV7-2, the J call TRBJ2-6; D may be TRBD1 or TRBD2 (5 bases each). CDR3 size: 13 residues. In germline, CDR1 is SGHTA, CDR2 FQGNSA. The germline V and J ends were trimmed by 3 bases and 12 bases, with 12 bases remaining between them.

The CDR3 loop reads CASRFPGISNEQYF. In DNA form, the CDR3 reads TGTGCCAGCAGGTTCCCCGGGATATCCAACGAGCAGTACTTC. The chain is built from TRBV11-2 and TRBJ2-7, with a tentative D call TRBD2 (5 bases). Trimming shortened V by 6 bases and J by 5 bases, and 17 bases separated the two germline ends. The CDR3 has 14 residues. Looked up from germline, CDR1 is SGHAT and CDR2 is FQNNGV.

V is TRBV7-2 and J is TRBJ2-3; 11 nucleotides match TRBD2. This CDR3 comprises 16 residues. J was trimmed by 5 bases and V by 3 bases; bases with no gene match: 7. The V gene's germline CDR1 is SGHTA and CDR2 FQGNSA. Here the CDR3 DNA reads TGTGCCAGCAGCTTCCATAGACTAGCGGGGCAAGATACGCAGTATTTT. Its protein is CASSFHRLAGQDTQYF.